Listed below are T cell receptor beta chains from one sample, sequenced in a study of blood T cell repertoires in COVID-19. Only in-frame clones appear in the TCRdb table, and some are missing; sequencing was by immunoSEQ multiplex PCR. The sample has under 50,000 clones; roughly 86% are singletons. Material for sequencing was peripheral blood. All receptors come from a human donor in a cohort sampled during active COVID-19. CDR3s include the opening cysteine and the closing phenylalanine or tryptophan. A D gene is named only where the DNA matches it firmly. Some rows have no size entry. The others give once, few or many, or a class for an expanded clone.

J gene	CDR3 length	clone size	V gene	D gene	CDR3 protein	CDR3 DNA
TRBJ2-2	17	once	TRBV19	.	CASTHLGRGRNTGELFF	TGTGCCAGTACCCACCTCGGCAGGGGAAGGAACACCGGGGAGCTGTTTTTT
TRBJ2-7	17	.	TRBV5-8	TRBD2	CASSLRNSGSGPYEQYF	TGTGCCAGCAGCTTACGTAATAGCGGGAGCGGACCCTACGAGCAGTACTTC
TRBJ1-1	13	.	TRBV6-5	.	CASTLGQNTEAFF	TGTGCCAGCACCCTGGGACAGAACACTGAAGCTTTCTTT
TRBJ2-5	17	.	TRBV4-1	.	CASSPHPPRSGEETQYF	TGCGCCAGCAGCCCCCACCCCCCTCGGAGCGGAGAAGAGACCCAGTACTTC
TRBJ2-2	16	.	TRBV7-9	.	CASRLPADRNTGELFF	TGTGCCAGCAGACTACCGGCGGACAGAAACACCGGGGAGCTGTTTTTT
TRBJ1-5	14	.	TRBV5-4	.	CASSLFRSNQPQHF	TGTGCCAGCAGCTTGTTTAGGAGTAATCAGCCCCAGCATTTT
TRBJ2-6	17	.	TRBV27	.	CASSLFGGIPGANVLTF	TGTGCCAGCAGTTTGTTTGGGGGGATCCCCGGGGCCAACGTCCTGACTTTC
TRBJ1-1	14	once	TRBV9	.	CASSVDDLNTEAFF	TGTGCCAGCAGCGTAGATGACTTGAACACTGAAGCTTTCTTT
TRBJ2-3	15	.	TRBV19	TRBD1	CASSIDQAGGDTQYF	TGTGCCAGTAGTATAGATCAGGCAGGGGGAGATACGCAGTATTTT
TRBJ2-1	15	few	TRBV29-1	TRBD2	CSVDRGGLSYNEQFF	TGCAGCGTGGACCGGGGGGGGCTCTCCTACAATGAGCAGTTCTTC